This passage covers 8 T cell receptor beta chains from one sample sequenced in a study of regulatory T cells in long-lasting Graves disease (dated by TCRdb to 2020 to 2022). Libraries were made using multiplex PCR. TCRdb lists the instrument as Illumina HiSeq 4000. To build TCR beta libraries, CDR3 regions were amplified by Arm-PCR using iRepertoire HTBI primers. The public sequencing data were trimmed at Q25 with fastp and processed into clonotypes with MiXCR by TCRdb, which kept only in-frame beta chains. Each CDR3 protein appears once, grouped with its most common genes and DNA. Within this sample are 400,000 to 500,000 distinct CDR3 sequences, with around 20% of them counted one time only. The ten largest account for about 13% of the sample. The time point tag for this specimen amounts to: persistent/refractory GD, antithyroid drugs over 5 years with positive TRAb. For both TCR sequencing and RNA sequencing, RNA was extracted from PBMCs using TRIzol.

The sequencing used peripheral blood mononuclear cells (PBMCs), collected when the disease was refractory, from a patient treated with antithyroid drugs. The receptor set was obtained from a female donor with Graves disease.

The chain links TRBV3-1 to TRBJ2-7, with 10 bases fitting TRBD1. The CDR3 sequence is 15 residues long. The germline V gene encodes CDR1 LGHDT and CDR2 YNNKEL (reference sequence). Trimming removed 3 bases from V and 2 bases from J; junction bases left unmatched: 4. The CDR3 nucleotides read TGTGCCAGCAGCCAGGGTGGGACAGGGGCCTACGAGCAGTACTTC. Protein sequence: CASSQGGTGAYEQYF.

This clonotype has a handful of counts. The chain combines TRBV5-4 with TRBJ1-4; tentatively, D is TRBD1 (6 bases). The CDR3 loop spans 14 amino acids. Per germline, CDR1 SGHNT and CDR2 YYREEE (reference sequence). Trimming pared 4 bases from V and 7 bases from J, leaving 14 bases between. The DNA for the CDR3 is TGTGCCAGCAGCCTACAGGGAGTTGTTGAAAAACTGTTTTTT. It translates to CASSLQGVVEKLFF. Filled out from reference TRBV5-4 and TRBJ1-4, the complete variable domain reads ETGVTQSPTHLIKTRGQQVTLRCSSQSGHNTVSWYQQALGQGPQFIFQYYREEENGRGNFPPRFSGLQFPNYSSELNVNALELDDSALYLCASSLQGVVEKLFFGSGTQLSVL.

This clonotype was picked up a small number of times. V and J are TRBV19 and TRBJ2-4; TRBD1 matches at 7 bases. Trimming cost V 4 bases and J 7 bases; bases outside gene matches: 4. CDR1 LNHDA and CDR2 SQIVND come from the germline V gene (reference sequence). This CDR3 spans 13 amino acids. CDR3 bases: TGTGCCAGTAGTACGACAGGGTCGAACATTCAGTACTTC. Protein product: CASSTTGSNIQYF.

In its sample, this clonotype was seen a few times. The gene calls are TRBV20-1 and TRBJ2-5; TRBD2 matches at 7 bases. The CDR3 runs to 11 residues. Germline assignment: CDR1 DFQATT and CDR2 SNEGSKA (reference sequence). V lost 6 bases and J lost 10; bases outside the gene matches: 8. This CDR3 is CSALGGGGQYF. In DNA, the CDR3 is TGCAGTGCGCTGGGGGGGGGGGGCCAGTACTTC.

This clonotype was detected ten times or more. The chain recombines TRBV28 with TRBJ2-5; 7 positions agree with TRBD1. V lost 4 bases and J lost 2; bases outside the gene matches: 13. The CDR3 runs to 17 residues. Germline V lookup: CDR1 MDHEN, CDR2 SYDVKM. The CDR3 DNA reads as TGTGCCAGCAGTTCCCGACAGGGCCCCCCACAACAAGAGACCCAGTACTTC. Translated: CASSSRQGPPQQETQYF.

This clonotype came up a few times. Being one base from a much bigger clone, this may be a read error. This rearrangement joins TRBV2 to TRBJ1-4; 9 nucleotides agree with TRBD1. This CDR3 is 14 amino acids long. Germline lookup yields CDR1 SNHLY and CDR2 FYNNEI. The CDR3 bases are TGTGCCAGCACCCTACAGGGGGCGGATGAAGAACTGTTTTTT. This sequence encodes CASTLQGADEELFF.

This clonotype was observed at least ten times. The chain has TRBV29-1 and TRBJ2-5, with a possible D match to TRBD2 (5 bases). The germline gives CDR1 SQVTM, CDR2 ANQGSEA. Trimming removed 6 bases from V and 5 bases from J, with 19 bases in between. The CDR3 is 14 residues long. The CDR3 is CSVARVIAGETQYF. The CDR3 DNA is TGCAGCGTAGCGAGGGTGATCGCCGGGGAGACCCAGTACTTC.

This clonotype was recorded many times. J is TRBJ1-2 and V is TRBV6-1; D might be TRBD1 (5 bases). Trimming left V 1 base short and J 5 bases short, with 17 bases between. This CDR3 region has 16 residues. In germline, CDR1 is MNHNS, CDR2 SASEGT. The CDR3 is CASSEGGPPGPYGYTF. As DNA, the CDR3 is TGTGCCAGCAGTGAAGGGGGACCCCCCGGACCATATGGCTACACCTTC.